This T cell receptor (beta chain) appears in the sequencing data of a study of cytomegalovirus exposure and HLA in healthy donors. Findings and limits, study-wide: Analysis was carried out at a later point, and it linked a missense DCLRE1C variant to TCR beta V- and J-gene trimming. Some V segments, TRBV6-2 and TRBV6-3 among them, were indistinguishable and were therefore excluded.

A word on this clone: Its antigen is currently unknown.

PCR primers comprised 60 Vbeta and 13 Jbeta primers. Clones were read by immunoSEQ multiplex PCR, and TCRdb kept only the in-frame ones, dropping some. The table includes 150,000 to 200,000 clones, roughly 80% detected once. The CDR3 runs 16 residues. The germline gives CDR1 LNHNV, CDR2 YYDKDF (reference sequence). V was pared by 0 bases and J by 5 bases, with 14 bases between. V usage is TRBV15 and J usage is TRBJ2-4, with D possibly being TRBD2 (6 bases). This clonotype originated in a woman aged 40 to 50 in good health and CMV-seropositive. The sequenced sample was PBMCs. The DNA of the CDR3 is TGTGCCACCAGCAGAGACCCCTGGAGGGAAGAAAACATTCAGTACTTC. This codes for CATSRDPWREENIQYF.